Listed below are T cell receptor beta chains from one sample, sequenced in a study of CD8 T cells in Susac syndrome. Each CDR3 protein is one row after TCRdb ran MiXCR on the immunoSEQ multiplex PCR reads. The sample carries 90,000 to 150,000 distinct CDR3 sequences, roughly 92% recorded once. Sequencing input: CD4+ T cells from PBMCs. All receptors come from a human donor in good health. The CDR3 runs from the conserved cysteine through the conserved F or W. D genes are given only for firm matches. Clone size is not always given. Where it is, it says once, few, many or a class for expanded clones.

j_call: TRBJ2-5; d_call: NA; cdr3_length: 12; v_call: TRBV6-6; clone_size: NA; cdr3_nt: TGTGCCAGCGGGCGAGACCAAGAGACCCAGTACTTC; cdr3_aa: CASGRDQETQYF
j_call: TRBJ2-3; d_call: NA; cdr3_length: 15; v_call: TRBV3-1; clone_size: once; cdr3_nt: TGTGCCAGCACCTCGACAGCGTCAAGCACAGATACGCAGTATTTT; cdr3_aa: CASTSTASSTDTQYF
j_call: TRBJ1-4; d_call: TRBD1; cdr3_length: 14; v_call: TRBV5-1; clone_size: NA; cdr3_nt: TGCGCCAGCAGCCTCAGGGGGCCGGATGAAAAACTGTTTTTT; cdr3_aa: CASSLRGPDEKLFF
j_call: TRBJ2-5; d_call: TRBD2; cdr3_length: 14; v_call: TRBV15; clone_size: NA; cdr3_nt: TGTGCCACCAGCAGGGGACTAGCAAAAGAGACCCAGTACTTC; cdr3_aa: CATSRGLAKETQYF
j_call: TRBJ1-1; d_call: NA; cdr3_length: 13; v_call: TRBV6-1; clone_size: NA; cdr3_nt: TGTGCCAGCAGTGAAGACGGGAACACTGAAGCTTTCTTT; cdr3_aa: CASSEDGNTEAFF
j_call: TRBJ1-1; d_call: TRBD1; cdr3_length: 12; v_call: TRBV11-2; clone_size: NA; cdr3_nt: TGTGCCAGCAGCTTGGGCAGGGGGCCGGCTTTCTTT; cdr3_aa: CASSLGRGPAFF
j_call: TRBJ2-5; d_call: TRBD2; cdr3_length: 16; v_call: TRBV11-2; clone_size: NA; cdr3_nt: TGTGCCAGCAGCAAAGGGGCTAGCGGGAGCCAAGAGACCCAGTACTTC; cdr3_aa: CASSKGASGSQETQYF
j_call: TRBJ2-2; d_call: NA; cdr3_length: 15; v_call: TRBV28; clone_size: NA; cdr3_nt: TGTGCCAGCAGTTTTATTGACAGCAACACCGGGGAGCTGTTTTTT; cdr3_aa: CASSFIDSNTGELFF
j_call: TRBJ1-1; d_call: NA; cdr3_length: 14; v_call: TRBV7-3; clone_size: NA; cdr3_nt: TGTGCCAGCAGCGTCGGACAGTCGAACACTGAAGCTTTCTTT; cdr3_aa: CASSVGQSNTEAFF
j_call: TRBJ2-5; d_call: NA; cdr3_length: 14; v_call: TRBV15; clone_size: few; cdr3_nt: TGTGCCACCAGCAGAGATCGGGGTGGGGAGACCCAGTACTTC; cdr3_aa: CATSRDRGGETQYF
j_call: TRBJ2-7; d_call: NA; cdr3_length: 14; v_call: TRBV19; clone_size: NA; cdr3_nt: TGTGCCAGTAGTCCTACTATGATCGCCTACGAGCAGTACTTC; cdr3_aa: CASSPTMIAYEQYF
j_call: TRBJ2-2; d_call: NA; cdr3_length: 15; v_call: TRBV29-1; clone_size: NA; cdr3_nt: TGCAGCGTTTCCGGGACAATCGAGAACACCGGGGAGCTGTTTTTT; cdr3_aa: CSVSGTIENTGELFF
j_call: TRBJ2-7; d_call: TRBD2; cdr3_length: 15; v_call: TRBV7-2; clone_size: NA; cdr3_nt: TGTGCCAGCAGCGTAACTAGCGACAGCTCCTACGAGCAGTACTTC; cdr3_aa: CASSVTSDSSYEQYF
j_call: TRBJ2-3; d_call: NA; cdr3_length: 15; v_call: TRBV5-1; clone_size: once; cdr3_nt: TGCGCCAGCAGCCAAGGGACTCCAGACTGGGATACGCAGTATTTT; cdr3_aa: CASSQGTPDWDTQYF
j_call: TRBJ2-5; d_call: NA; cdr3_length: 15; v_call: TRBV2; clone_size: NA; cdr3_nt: TGTGCCAGCAGGGAGAGGAACTCCTTCCAAGAGACCCAGTACTTC; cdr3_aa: CASRERNSFQETQYF
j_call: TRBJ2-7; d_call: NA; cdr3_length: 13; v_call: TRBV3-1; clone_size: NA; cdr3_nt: TGTGCCAGCAGCCCATCCTCAGGAGGTGAGCAGTACTTC; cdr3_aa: CASSPSSGGEQYF
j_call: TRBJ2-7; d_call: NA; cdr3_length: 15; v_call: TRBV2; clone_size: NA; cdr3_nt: TGTGCCAGCAGGATCAGCGGGACAGCCAACTACGAGCAGTACTTC; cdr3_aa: CASRISGTANYEQYF
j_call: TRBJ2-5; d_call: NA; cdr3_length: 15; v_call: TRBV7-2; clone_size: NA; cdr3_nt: TGTGCCAGCAGCTTCTTGAACTGGTACCAAGAGACCCAGTACTTC; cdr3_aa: CASSFLNWYQETQYF
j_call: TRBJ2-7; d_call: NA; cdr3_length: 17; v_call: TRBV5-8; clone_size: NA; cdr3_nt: TGTGCCAGCAGCGATGCGGGACACACCGTCATCTCCTACGAGCAGTACTTC; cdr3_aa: CASSDAGHTVISYEQYF
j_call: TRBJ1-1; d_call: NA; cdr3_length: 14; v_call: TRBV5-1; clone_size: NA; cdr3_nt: TGCGCCAGCAGCTTGGCCATTAGCGGGGGTAAAGCTTTCTTT; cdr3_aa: CASSLAISGGKAFF
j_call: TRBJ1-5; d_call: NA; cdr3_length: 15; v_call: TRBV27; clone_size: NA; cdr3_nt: TGTGCCAGCAGTTTTGGGGGTAATAGCAATCAGCCCCAGCATTTT; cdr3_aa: CASSFGGNSNQPQHF
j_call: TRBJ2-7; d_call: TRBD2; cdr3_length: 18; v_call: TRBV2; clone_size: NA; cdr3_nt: TGTGCCAGCAGAAGGACTAGCGGGAGGGCCAGCGGGAATTACGAGCAGTACTTC; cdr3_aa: CASRRTSGRASGNYEQYF
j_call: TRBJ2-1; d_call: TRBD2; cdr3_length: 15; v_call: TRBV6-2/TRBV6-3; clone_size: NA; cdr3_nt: TGTGCCAGCAAATTAGAACTAGCGGCCTACAATGAGCAGTTCTTC; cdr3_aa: CASKLELAAYNEQFF
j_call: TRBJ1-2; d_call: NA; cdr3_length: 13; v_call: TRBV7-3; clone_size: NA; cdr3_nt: TGTGCCAGCAGCCGGGATTGGAAAGGGTGCTACACCTTC; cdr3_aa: CASSRDWKGCYTF
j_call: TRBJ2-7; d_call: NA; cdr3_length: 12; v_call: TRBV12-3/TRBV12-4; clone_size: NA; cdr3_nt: TGTGCCAGCAGTTCGGACTCCTACGAGCAGTACTTC; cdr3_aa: CASSSDSYEQYF
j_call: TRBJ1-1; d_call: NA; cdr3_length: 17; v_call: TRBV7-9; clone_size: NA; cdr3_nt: TGTGCCAGCAGCTTAGCTGGTCCTTTCGCCCGGGACACTGAAGCTTTCTTT; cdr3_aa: CASSLAGPFARDTEAFF
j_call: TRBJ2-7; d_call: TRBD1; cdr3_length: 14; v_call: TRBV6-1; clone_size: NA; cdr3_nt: TGTGCCAGCCTCAAAGGGGGCTCTTCCTACGAGCAGTACTTC; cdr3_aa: CASLKGGSSYEQYF
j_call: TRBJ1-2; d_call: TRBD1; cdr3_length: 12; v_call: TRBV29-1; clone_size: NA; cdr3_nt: TGCAGCGCAGCGGACAGGGATCTTGGCTACACCTTC; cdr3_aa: CSAADRDLGYTF
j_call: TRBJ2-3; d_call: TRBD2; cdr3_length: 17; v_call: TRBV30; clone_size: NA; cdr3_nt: TGTGCCTGGAGTCCCCCATGGATAGCGGGAGCGTCGGATACGCAGTATTTT; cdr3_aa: CAWSPPWIAGASDTQYF
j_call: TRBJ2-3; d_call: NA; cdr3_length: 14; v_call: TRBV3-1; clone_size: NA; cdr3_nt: TGTGCCAGCAGCCAATCAGCGGCCACAGATACGCAGTATTTT; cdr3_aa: CASSQSAATDTQYF
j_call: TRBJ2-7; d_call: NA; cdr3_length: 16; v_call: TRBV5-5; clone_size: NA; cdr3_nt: TGTGCCAGCAGCCCCCACCGGGACAGCGGGACCTACGAGCAGTACTTC; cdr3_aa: CASSPHRDSGTYEQYF
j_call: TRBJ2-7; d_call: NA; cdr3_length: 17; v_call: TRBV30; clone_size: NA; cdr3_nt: TGTGCCTGGAGGTCGTCTTCGGGTCTGATTTCTCTCAACGAGCAGTACTTC; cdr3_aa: CAWRSSSGLISLNEQYF
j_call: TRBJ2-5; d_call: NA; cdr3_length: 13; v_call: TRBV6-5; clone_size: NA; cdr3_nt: TGTGCCAGCAGAGCTGACTATGGAGAGACCCAGTACTTC; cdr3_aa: CASRADYGETQYF
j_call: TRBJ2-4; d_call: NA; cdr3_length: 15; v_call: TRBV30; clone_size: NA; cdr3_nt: TGTGCCTGGAGTGTGACCGGGACCCAGGGAAACATTCAGTACTTC; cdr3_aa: CAWSVTGTQGNIQYF
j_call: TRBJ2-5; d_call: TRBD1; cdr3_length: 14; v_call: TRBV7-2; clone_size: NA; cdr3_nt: TGTGCCAGCAGCCACGACAGGGGGCGCGAGACCCAGTACTTC; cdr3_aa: CASSHDRGRETQYF
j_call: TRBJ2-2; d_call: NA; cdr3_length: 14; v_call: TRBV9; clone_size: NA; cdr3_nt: TGTGCCAGCAGCCCCAGAAAAGGGGCCGGGGAGCTGTTTTTT; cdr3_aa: CASSPRKGAGELFF
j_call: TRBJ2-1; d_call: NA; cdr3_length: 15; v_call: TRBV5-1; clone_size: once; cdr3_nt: TGCGCCAGCAGCTTGGGCGGAGATGACTACAATGAGCAGTTCTTC; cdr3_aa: CASSLGGDDYNEQFF
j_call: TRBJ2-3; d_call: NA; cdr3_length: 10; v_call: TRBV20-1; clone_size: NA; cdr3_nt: TGCAGTGCTGCTGGAGATACGCAGTATTTT; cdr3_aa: CSAAGDTQYF
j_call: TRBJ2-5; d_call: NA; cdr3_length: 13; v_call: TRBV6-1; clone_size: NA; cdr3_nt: TGTGCCAGCAGTCCCCGACCCCAAGAGACCCAGTACTTC; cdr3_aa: CASSPRPQETQYF
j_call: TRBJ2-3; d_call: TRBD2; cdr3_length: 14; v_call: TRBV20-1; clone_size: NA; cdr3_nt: TGCAGTGCTCCCCCGGGGAGCGGGGCAGATACGCAGTATTTT; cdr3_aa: CSAPPGSGADTQYF
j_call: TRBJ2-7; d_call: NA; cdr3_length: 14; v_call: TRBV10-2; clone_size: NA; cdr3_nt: TGCGCCAGCAGTGACCAGGGGCCCCCCTACGAGCAGTACTTC; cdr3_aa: CASSDQGPPYEQYF
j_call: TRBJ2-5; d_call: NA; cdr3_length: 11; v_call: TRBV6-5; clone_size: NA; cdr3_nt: TGTGCCATCCATAATGGAGAGACCCAGTACTTC; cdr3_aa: CAIHNGETQYF
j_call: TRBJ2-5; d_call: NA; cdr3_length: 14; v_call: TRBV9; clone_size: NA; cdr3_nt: TGTGCCAGCAGCCCGGGGCCCCTCCGAGAGACCCAGTACTTC; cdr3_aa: CASSPGPLRETQYF
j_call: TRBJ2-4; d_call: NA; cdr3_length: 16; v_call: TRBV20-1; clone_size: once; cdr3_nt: TGCAGTGCTAGTGATCTTGGAGGGCTTGCCAAAAACATTCAGTACTTC; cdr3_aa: CSASDLGGLAKNIQYF
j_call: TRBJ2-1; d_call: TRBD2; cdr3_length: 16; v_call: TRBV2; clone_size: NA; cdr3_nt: TGTGCCAGCAGTGAACCGGGACTAGCCCCCTACAATGAGCAGTTCTTC; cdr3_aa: CASSEPGLAPYNEQFF
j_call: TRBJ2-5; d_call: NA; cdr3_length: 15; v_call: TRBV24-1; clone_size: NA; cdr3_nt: TGTGCCACCAGTGATTTCGACCGATTTAAAGAGACCCAGTACTTC; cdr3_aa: CATSDFDRFKETQYF
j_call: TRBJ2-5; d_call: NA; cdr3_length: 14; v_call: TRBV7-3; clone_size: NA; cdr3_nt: TGTGCCAGCAGCGCCGGTTACCCCGGAGAGACCCAGTACTTC; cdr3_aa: CASSAGYPGETQYF
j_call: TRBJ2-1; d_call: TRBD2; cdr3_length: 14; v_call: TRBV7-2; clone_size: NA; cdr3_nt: TGTGCCATCGGGGGACTAGCTTCCTACAATGAGCAGTTCTTC; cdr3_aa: CAIGGLASYNEQFF
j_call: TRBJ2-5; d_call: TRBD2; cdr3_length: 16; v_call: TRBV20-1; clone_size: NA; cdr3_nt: TGCAGCGTAGGCAGGCTAGCGGGAGAGTTACAAGAGACCCAGTACTTC; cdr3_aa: CSVGRLAGELQETQYF
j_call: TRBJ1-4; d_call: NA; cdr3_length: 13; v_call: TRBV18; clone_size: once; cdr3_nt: TGTGCCAGCTCACCAATCCAGAATGAAAAACTGTTTTTT; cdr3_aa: CASSPIQNEKLFF
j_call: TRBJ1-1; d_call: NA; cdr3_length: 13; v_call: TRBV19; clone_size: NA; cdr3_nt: TGTGCCACCCTAAAGACAGGAGCTTTTGAAGCTTTCTTT; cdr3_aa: CATLKTGAFEAFF
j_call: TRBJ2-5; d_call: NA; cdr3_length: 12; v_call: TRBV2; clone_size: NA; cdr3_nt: TGTGCCAGTAGTGGGGGGCGGGAGACCCAGTACTTC; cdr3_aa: CASSGGRETQYF
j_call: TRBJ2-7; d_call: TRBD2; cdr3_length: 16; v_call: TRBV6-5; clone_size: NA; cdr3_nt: TGTGCCAGCAGTTACGATGGGACTAGTATTGCCTACGAGCAGTACTTC; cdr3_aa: CASSYDGTSIAYEQYF
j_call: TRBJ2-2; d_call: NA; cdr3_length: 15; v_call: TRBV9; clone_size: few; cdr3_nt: TGTGCCAGCAGCCCCGGGACTGCGAACACCGGGGAGCTGTTTTTT; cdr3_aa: CASSPGTANTGELFF
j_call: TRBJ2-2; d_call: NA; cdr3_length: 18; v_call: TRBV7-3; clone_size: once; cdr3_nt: TGTGCCAGCAGCCCTTCCGGGAGAACGGATCGAGGGAGCGGGGAGCTGTTTTTT; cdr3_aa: CASSPSGRTDRGSGELFF
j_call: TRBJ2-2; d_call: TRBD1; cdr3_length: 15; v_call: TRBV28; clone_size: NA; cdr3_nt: TGTGCCAGCACTCTTGGACAGGCTAACACCGGGGAGCTGTTTTTT; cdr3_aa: CASTLGQANTGELFF
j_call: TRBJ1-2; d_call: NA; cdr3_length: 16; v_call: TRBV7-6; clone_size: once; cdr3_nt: TGTGCCAGCAGCTCAATACGGGGGGCCAACACTTGGGTCCGTACCTTC; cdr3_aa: CASSSIRGANTWVRTF